The 32 T cell receptor beta chains below all came from one sample that was sequenced in a study of blood T cell repertoires in COVID-19. The assay was immunoSEQ multiplex PCR, and TCRdb's table has in-frame clones only and misses some. The table has 270,000 or so clones, approximately 87% seen once. The sequenced sample was peripheral blood. These receptors originate from a woman between 25 and 40 years old with COVID-19, enrolled during active disease.

The V gene is TRBV7-9, the J gene TRBJ1-4; D is possibly TRBD1 (5 bases). The CDR3 runs 17 residues. The V end was cut by 5 bases, the J end by 4 bases, with 20 bases between. Germline-derived CDR1 and CDR2 are SEHNR and FQNEAQ (reference sequence). The CDR3 DNA follows: TGTGCCAGCAGCCCCCGTTTCTCACAGGTCGATAATGAAAAACTGTTTTTT. This codes for CASSPRFSQVDNEKLFF.

V gene TRBV5-4 combines with J gene TRBJ1-6, with 7 positions matching TRBD1. With V trimmed by 9 bases and J by 8 bases, 11 bases remained unmatched. The CDR3 is 14 amino acids. The germline gives CDR1 SGHNT, CDR2 YYREEE (reference sequence). CDR3 loop: CATRTGAGDSPLHF. The CDR3 nucleotides read TGTGCCACCAGGACAGGAGCGGGGGATTCACCCCTCCACTTT.

This chain connects TRBV5-1 to TRBJ2-5; D perhaps matches TRBD2 (6 bases). This CDR3 spans 11 amino acids. From germline, CDR1 is SGHRS and CDR2 YFSETQ. Trimming removed 7 bases from V and 2 bases from J, with 6 bases in between. This chain's CDR3 is CASGGQETQYF. CDR3 sequence (DNA): TGCGCCAGCGGGGGGCAAGAGACCCAGTACTTC.

This chain connects TRBV5-1 to TRBJ2-1; D perhaps matches TRBD2 (6 bases). Germline lookup yields CDR1 SGHRS and CDR2 YFSETQ. Trimming pared 7 bases from V and 4 bases from J, leaving 12 bases between. CDR3 length equals 13 residues. The CDR3 bases are TGCGCCAGCGCGCGGGACGGATACAATGAGCAGTTCTTC. This encodes CASARDGYNEQFF.

This rearrangement joins TRBV5-4 to TRBJ1-3; D is undetermined. CDR1 is SGHNT, CDR2 YYREEE, per germline (reference sequence). V lost 2 bases to trimming and J lost 0 bases, with 12 bases between them. The CDR3 is 16 amino acids. CDR3 bases: TGTGCCAGCAGCTTTTACTCAGGAAACTCTGGAAACACCATATATTTT. It yields the protein CASSFYSGNSGNTIYF.

The chain has TRBV5-6 and TRBJ2-1; tentative D call: TRBD2 (6 bases). V lost 0 bases to trimming and J lost 10 bases, with 14 bases between them. Germline CDR1 is SGHDT and CDR2 is YYEEEE. This CDR3 region has 14 residues. CDR3 region: CASSLEIGGPEQFF. As DNA, the CDR3 is TGTGCCAGCAGCTTGGAGATAGGAGGGCCCGAGCAGTTCTTC.

At least ten counts were recorded for this clone. The J gene is TRBJ1-1, the V gene TRBV3-1 (or the pseudogene TRBV3-2); D possibly corresponds to TRBD1 (6 bases). The V end was cut by 4 bases, the J end by 5 bases, with 8 bases between. The CDR3 runs 12 residues. Germline V gives CDR1 LGHDT, CDR2 YNNKEL (reference sequence). DNA of the CDR3: TGTGCCAGCAGCCTTCAGGGGACTGAAGCTTTCTTT. Translation: CASSLQGTEAFF.

The rearrangement links TRBV12-3 or TRBV12-4 to TRBJ2-3, with D tentatively TRBD2 (7 bases). Trimming removed 7 bases at V and 6 bases at J, with 14 bases between. This CDR3 is 13 amino acids long. DNA for the CDR3: TGTGCCAGCACACTAGGGGGGGCTGATACGCAGTATTTT. Translation gives CASTLGGADTQYF.

The chain joins TRBV27 to TRBJ2-7; D is possibly TRBD1 (5 bases). Germline-derived CDR1 and CDR2 are MNHEY and SMNVEV (reference sequence). This CDR3 has 12 residues. The V end lost 8 bases, the J end lost 5 bases, and 13 bases lay between the germline ends. The DNA for the CDR3 is TGTGCCAGCCGCTCGACAGAGGACGAGCAGTACTTC. Translating gives CASRSTEDEQYF.

The chain recombines TRBV11-2 with TRBJ2-2, with 7 nucleotides matching TRBD1. Trimming at V came to 4 bases and at J to 6 bases, leaving 14 bases not matched to a gene. Looked up from germline, CDR1 is SGHAT and CDR2 is FQNNGV. This CDR3 is 17 amino acids long. This CDR3 is CASSSGNRGRVAGELFF. As DNA, the CDR3 is TGTGCCAGCAGCTCGGGGAACAGGGGCCGAGTTGCCGGGGAGCTGTTTTTT.

The chain carries TRBV7-2 and TRBJ2-2; D is uncertain. Germline CDR1 reads SGHTA; CDR2 reads FQGNSA. Between the trimmed V and J ends, which lost 0 bases and 2 bases, there was a span of 7 bases. The CDR3 loop spans 15 amino acids. CDR3 DNA sequence: TGTGCCAGCAGCTTAGCCAGTACCAACACCGGGGAGCTGTTTTTT. Translation: CASSLASTNTGELFF.

V gene TRBV2 combines with J gene TRBJ2-5, with 8 positions matching TRBD2. Germline values: CDR1 SNHLY, CDR2 FYNNEI. The V and J ends lost 5 bases and 3 bases, in that order; junction bases with no gene match: 17. This CDR3 has 18 amino acids. CDR3 in amino acids: CASSQRAGEFSSEETQYF. The CDR3 nucleotides are TGTGCCAGCAGTCAACGAGCGGGGGAGTTTAGTTCCGAAGAGACCCAGTACTTC. Supplemented by reference TRBV2 and TRBJ2-5, the full variable domain reads EPEVTQTPSHQVTQMGQEVILRCVPISNHLYFYWYRQILGQKVEFLVSFYNNEISEKSEIFDDQFSVERPDGSNFTLKIRSTKLEDSAMYFCASSQRAGEFSSEETQYFGPGTRLLVL.

The V call is TRBV2, the J call TRBJ1-2; tentative D call: TRBD1 (6 bases). This CDR3 has 17 residues. Trimming took off 0 bases at V and 3 bases at J, with 17 bases between the two ends. Looked up from germline, CDR1 is SNHLY and CDR2 is FYNNEI. CDR3 region: CASSEALTGYWDYGYTF. The CDR3 coding sequence is TGTGCCAGCAGTGAAGCCCTGACAGGTTACTGGGACTATGGCTACACCTTC.

The chain links TRBV29-1 to TRBJ1-2, with D hard to call. Germline CDR1 SQVTM, CDR2 ANQGSEA. Trimming removed 4 bases at V and 6 bases at J, with 15 bases between. This CDR3 region has 13 residues. As DNA, the CDR3 is TGCAGCGTTGGAGACGAGGGCAAAAATGGCTACACCTTC. Amino acids: CSVGDEGKNGYTF. Drawing the rest from reference TRBV29-1 and TRBJ1-2, the complete variable domain is SAVISQKPSRDICQRGTSLTIQCQVDSQVTMMFWYRQQPGQSLTLIATANQGSEATYESGFVIDKFPISRPNLTFSTLTVSNMSPEDSSIYLCSVGDEGKNGYTFGSGTRLTVV.

There are a few counts of this clone. The CDR3 DNA sequence: TGTGCCAGCAGGCCCGAGGGGGGGGCCTATGGCTACACCTTC. It is translated as CASRPEGGAYGYTF. The V call is TRBV5-4, the J call TRBJ1-2; D is possibly TRBD1 (6 bases). The CDR3 extends over 14 amino acids. Trimming took 5 bases from V and 4 from J, leaving 15 bases between them. The V gene's germline CDR1 is SGHNT and CDR2 YYREEE (reference sequence).

This clone was seen once. The V gene is TRBV5-1, the J gene TRBJ1-5; D is ambiguous. CDR1 is SGHRS, CDR2 YFSETQ, per germline. The CDR3 extends over 14 amino acids. The V gene lost 2 bases and the J gene lost 3 bases, with 9 bases spanning the gap. The CDR3 nucleotides are TGCGCCAGCAGCTTAGCCGGGTTCAATCAGCCCCAGCATTTT. This gives the protein CASSLAGFNQPQHF.

The chain couples TRBV7-6 to TRBJ2-2; 8 bases align to TRBD2. Trimming at V came to 5 bases and at J to 0 bases, leaving 2 bases not matched to a gene. Germline assignment: CDR1 SGHVS and CDR2 FNYEAQ. CDR3 length: 15 amino acids. CDR3 in amino acids: CASSRSGANTGELFF. The CDR3, as DNA: TGTGCCAGCAGCCGTAGCGGGGCGAACACCGGGGAGCTGTTTTTT.

Remarks on this clone: This specimen includes other DNA sequences encoding the same CDR3. The chain joins TRBV18 to TRBJ2-5, with D possibly TRBD2 on 5 matching bases. V was pared by 3 bases and J by 3 bases, with 8 bases between. This CDR3 has 13 residues. Germline V lookup: CDR1 KGHSH, CDR2 LQKENI. The CDR3 sequence: CASSPWTEETQYF. In DNA form, the CDR3 reads TGTGCCAGCTCACCTTGGACTGAAGAGACCCAGTACTTC.

This clone was seen once. The chain employs TRBV5-4 and TRBJ1-1; 7 bases line up with TRBD1. V gave up 3 bases and J gave up 8 bases; unmatched junction bases: 16. Germline CDR1 is SGHNT and CDR2 is YYREEE (reference sequence). There are 16 residues in the CDR3. The CDR3: CASSSGQARYMREAFF. CDR3 DNA: TGTGCCAGCAGCTCAGGACAGGCTAGGTACATGCGGGAAGCTTTCTTT.

The chain couples TRBV12-3 or TRBV12-4 to TRBJ2-7; TRBD1 is a possible D gene (5 bases). This CDR3 contains 13 residues. The V gene lost 7 bases and the J gene lost 4 bases, with 14 bases spanning the gap. The CDR3 sequence: CASKGPTGYEQYF. The CDR3 DNA is TGTGCCAGCAAGGGGCCCACGGGTTACGAGCAGTACTTC.

The genes are TRBV7-2 and TRBJ2-7; TRBD2 agrees at 8 bases. Looked up from germline, CDR1 is SGHTA and CDR2 is FQGNSA. The junction had 13 bases not matched to a gene; V was cut back by 11 bases and J by 7 bases. This CDR3 region has 13 residues. Here the CDR3 reads CAGAGAGAWEQYF. In nucleotides, the CDR3 is TGTGCCGGAGCGGGGGCTGGGGCTTGGGAGCAGTACTTC.

The CDR3 protein is CASSLTQGHGYTF. CDR3 coding DNA: TGTGCCAGCAGTTTAACACAGGGTCATGGCTACACCTTC. The rearrangement joins TRBV28 to TRBJ1-2; TRBD1 is a possible D gene (6 bases). This CDR3 is built from 13 residues. V lost 2 bases to trimming and J lost 6 bases, with 10 bases between them. The germline V gene has CDR1 MDHEN and CDR2 SYDVKM.

The chain couples TRBV6-1 to TRBJ1-6, with 9 bases aligning to TRBD1. The CDR3 is 16 residues long. CDR1 and CDR2 (germline): MNHNS, SASEGT. Trimming cost V 4 bases and J 9 bases; bases outside gene matches: 10. DNA for the CDR3: TGTGCCAGCAGTGGGACAGGGGAGAGTTTGGGTTCACCCCTCCACTTT. Translating gives CASSGTGESLGSPLHF.

In the case of this clone: The identical CDR3 is also encoded by other nucleotide sequences in the sample. The rearrangement joins TRBV19 to TRBJ2-1, with 7 bases aligning to TRBD1. V gave up 3 bases and J gave up 6 bases; unmatched junction bases: 5. CDR3 length: 14 residues. Germline CDR1 LNHDA, CDR2 SQIVND (reference sequence). The CDR3 DNA sequence: TGTGCCAGTAGTATCCTAGACAGGGTCAATGAGCAGTTCTTC. This sequence encodes CASSILDRVNEQFF.

V is TRBV6-2 or TRBV6-3 and J is TRBJ1-3, with D perhaps matching TRBD1 (5 bases). CDR1 and CDR2 (germline): MNHEY, SVGEGT. The V gene lost 5 bases and the J gene lost 1 base, with 9 bases spanning the gap. This CDR3 has 14 amino acids. CDR3 sequence: CASSTGVSGNTIYF. CDR3 coding DNA: TGTGCCAGCAGTACGGGGGTTTCTGGAAACACCATATATTTT.

This chain uses TRBV5-1 with TRBJ2-7, with 8 bases that match TRBD1. Germline-derived CDR1 and CDR2 are SGHRS and YFSETQ. With V trimmed by 3 bases and J by 2 bases, 13 bases remained unmatched. This CDR3 comprises 17 residues. CDR3 nucleotide sequence: TGCGCCAGCAGCTCCTCGTTCTCAGGGGGCATTGCCTACGAGCAGTACTTC. It specifies CASSSSFSGGIAYEQYF.

The rearrangement joins TRBV19 to TRBJ1-1, with D hard to call. With 5 bases removed from V and 5 bases from J, the gap between germline ends came to 12 bases. The CDR3 consists of 13 residues. Germline values: CDR1 LNHDA, CDR2 SQIVND (reference sequence). CDR3: CASSLAGYTEAFF. The CDR3 coding sequence is TGTGCCAGTAGTCTCGCAGGTTATACTGAAGCTTTCTTT.

This clone appeared a single time. CDR3 protein: CASSPRKQGAYGYTF. The CDR3 bases are TGTGCCAGCTCACCACGGAAACAAGGGGCCTATGGCTACACCTTC. The chain couples TRBV18 to TRBJ1-2, with D possibly TRBD1 on 5 matching bases. V lost 1 base, J lost 4 bases, and 13 bases lay in between. CDR3 length: 15 residues. In germline, CDR1 is KGHSH, CDR2 LQKENI.

The chain couples TRBV4-1 to TRBJ2-2; D not certain. Trimming took off 0 bases at V and 6 bases at J, with 14 bases between the two ends. The CDR3 covers 16 residues. CDR1 MGHRA and CDR2 YSYEKL come from the germline V gene. In DNA, the CDR3 is TGCGCCAGCAGCCAAGAGTGGGTCGGGTTGTCCGGGGAGCTGTTTTTT. Its translation is CASSQEWVGLSGELFF.

The chain carries TRBV3-1 (or the pseudogene TRBV3-2) and TRBJ2-7; 11 bases are shared with TRBD2. The germline V gene encodes CDR1 LGHDT and CDR2 YNNKEL (reference sequence). This CDR3 region has 15 residues. Germline trimming cut 0 bases from V and 3 bases from J; bases unmatched to any gene: 1. The CDR3 DNA reads TGTGCCAGCAGCCAAGACGGACTAGCGGGCTACGAGCAGTACTTC. As protein: CASSQDGLAGYEQYF.

This clone has more than one count but fewer than ten. The chain carries TRBV24-1 and TRBJ2-2, with a possible D match to TRBD2 (7 bases). The ends were cut back, 7 bases at V and 9 bases at J, with 17 bases in the middle. The CDR3 covers 14 residues. CDR1 KGHDR and CDR2 SFDVKD come from the germline V gene. CDR3 residues: CATSGGPGYRELFF. CDR3 DNA: TGTGCCACCAGCGGGGGGCCGGGGTATAGGGAGCTGTTTTTT.

V usage is TRBV4-2 and J usage is TRBJ2-5; 12 positions match TRBD2. The V gene end was trimmed by 5 bases and the J gene end by 5 bases; junction bases not matched to a gene: 6. CDR1 is LGHNA and CDR2 is YNFKEQ in the germline V gene. This CDR3 comprises 15 residues. The CDR3 sequence: CASSRTSGVEETQYF. CDR3 bases: TGTGCCAGCAGCAGGACTAGCGGGGTGGAGGAGACCCAGTACTTC.